The next 13 T cell receptor beta chains were all read from a single sample in a study of blood T cell repertoires in COVID-19. Libraries were prepared by immunoSEQ multiplex PCR; TCRdb keeps only in-frame clonotypes and omits some of them. The sample lists about 140,000 clones; about nine tenths were seen once. Sequencing was performed on PBMCs or T cells enriched from blood (not recorded which). All receptors come from a man in his fifties or sixties who had recovered from COVID-19.

The CDR3 coding sequence is TGTGCCAGCAGCCCAACAGGGGTTGAAGAGACCCAGTACTTC. Residues: CASSPTGVEETQYF. V usage is TRBV5-6 and J usage is TRBJ2-5; TRBD1 agrees at 7 bases. The CDR3 sequence is 14 residues long. Trimming cost V 4 bases and J 3 bases; bases outside gene matches: 6. Germline loops: CDR1 SGHDT, CDR2 YYEEEE.

This clone has only a few counts. The rearrangement uses TRBV5-1 and TRBJ2-7, with TRBD1 as a possible D gene (6 bases). Trimming removed 2 bases at V and 2 bases at J, with 11 bases between. Germline V gene lookup returns CDR1 SGHRS and CDR2 YFSETQ. The CDR3 consists of 14 residues. In nucleotides, the CDR3 is TGCGCCAGCAGCTTCGGCAGGGGAGCCTACGAGCAGTACTTC. This codes for CASSFGRGAYEQYF.

The V call is TRBV7-8, the J call TRBJ2-7, with 7 positions matching TRBD1. CDR1 is SGHVS, CDR2 FQNEAQ, per germline. Losses at the gene ends were 5 bases for V and 1 base for J; bases not matched to a gene: 8. The CDR3 has 15 residues. CDR3 region: CASSRHGTESYEQYF. CDR3 nucleotides: TGTGCCAGCAGCCGGCACGGGACAGAGTCCTACGAGCAGTACTTC.

The chain employs TRBV29-1 and TRBJ2-7; D possibly corresponds to TRBD1 (5 bases). The V end lost 5 bases, the J end lost 2 bases, and 16 bases lay between the germline ends. CDR1 SQVTM and CDR2 ANQGSEA come from the germline V gene. This CDR3 contains 14 residues. CDR3 in DNA: TGCAGCGTTCAAACCGGGCAGGGTACCTACGAGCAGTACTTC. Translating it yields CSVQTGQGTYEQYF.

The chain uses TRBV7-3 and TRBJ2-5, with TRBD2 matching over 8 bases. With V trimmed by 5 bases and J by 3 bases, 5 bases remained unmatched. This CDR3 is 14 amino acids long. CDR1 and CDR2 from the germline V gene are SGHTA and FQGTGA. The CDR3 here is CASSLSGIEETQYF. CDR3 coding DNA: TGTGCCAGCAGCCTTAGCGGGATTGAAGAGACCCAGTACTTC.

This sequence joins TRBV7-9 and TRBJ1-5; maybe TRBD1 (5 bases). Germline V gives CDR1 SEHNR, CDR2 FQNEAQ (reference sequence). V was pared by 3 bases and J by 2 bases, with 14 bases between. This CDR3 contains 16 residues. The CDR3 loop is CASSFSQGTGNQPQHF. The DNA of the CDR3 is TGTGCCAGCAGCTTTTCGCAGGGAACTGGCAATCAGCCCCAGCATTTT.

The CDR3 region is CAISPTDMNTEAFF. The CDR3 coding sequence is TGTGCCATCAGTCCGACGGACATGAACACTGAAGCTTTCTTT. The chain combines TRBV10-3 with TRBJ1-1, with a weak D call TRBD1 (5 bases). The V gene lost 5 bases and the J gene lost 0 bases, with 10 bases spanning the gap. The V gene's germline CDR1 is ENHRY and CDR2 SYGVKD. CDR3 length equals 14 residues.

This sequence joins TRBV5-8 and TRBJ1-2; TRBD1 matches 7 bases. The germline CDR1 and CDR2 sequences are SGHTS and YDEGEE. V lost 5 bases, J lost 5 bases, and 9 bases stayed unmatched. There are 14 residues in the CDR3. The CDR3 sequence: CASSPQGMGYGYTF. The CDR3 bases are TGTGCCAGCAGTCCACAGGGGATGGGTTATGGCTACACCTTC.

The V and J genes are TRBV29-1 and TRBJ2-2, with 8 bases lining up with TRBD2. J lost 5 bases, V lost 4 bases, and 6 bases had no gene match. The CDR3 consists of 14 residues. Germline values: CDR1 SQVTM, CDR2 ANQGSEA. CDR3 nucleotides: TGCAGCGTTGTAGCGGGGATGGGTACCGGGGAGCTGTTTTTT. Its translation: CSVVAGMGTGELFF.

The CDR3 DNA is TGCGCCAGCAGCTTGGTTAGTAACTCCTACAATGAGCAGTTCTTC. The encoded protein is CASSLVSNSYNEQFF. The chain has TRBV5-1 and TRBJ2-1, with D uncertain. Trimming stripped 0 bases from V and 0 bases from J, with 7 bases between. Germline V gene lookup returns CDR1 SGHRS and CDR2 YFSETQ. The CDR3 consists of 15 residues. The variable domain in full, with the rest retrieved from reference TRBV5-1 and TRBJ2-1, is KAGVTQTPRYLIKTRGQQVTLSCSPISGHRSVSWYQQTPGQGLQFLFEYFSETQRNKGNFPGRFSGRQFSNSRSEMNVSTLELGDSALYLCASSLVSNSYNEQFFGPGTRLTVL.

This clone was counted only a few times. This chain's CDR3 is CAWDGVNNEQFF. The CDR3 DNA reads TGTGCCTGGGACGGGGTGAACAATGAGCAGTTCTTC. This chain joins TRBV30 and TRBJ2-1, with a weak D call TRBD2 (5 bases). The germline V gene encodes CDR1 GTSNPN and CDR2 SVGIG (reference sequence). CDR3 length equals 12 residues. Trimming removed 5 bases at V and 5 bases at J, with 10 bases between.

This chain connects TRBV30 to TRBJ1-1, with 12 positions matching TRBD1. This CDR3 has 17 residues. Germline lookup yields CDR1 GTSNPN and CDR2 SVGIG (reference sequence). V gave up 1 base and J gave up 2 bases; unmatched junction bases: 8. Here the CDR3 DNA reads TGTGCCTGGAGTGACCCCGGGACAGGGGGCTTTAACACTGAAGCTTTCTTT. It codes for CAWSDPGTGGFNTEAFF. The full variable domain, in which reference TRBV30 and TRBJ1-1 provide the parts outside the CDR3, is SQTIHQWPATLVQPVGSPLSLECTVEGTSNPNLYWYRQAAGRGLQLLFYSVGIGQISSEVPQNLSASRPQDRQFILSSKKLLLSDSGFYLCAWSDPGTGGFNTEAFFGQGTRLTVV.

The chain is built from TRBV19 and TRBJ1-4; TRBD1 might be the D (6 bases). Trimming pared 3 bases from V and 7 bases from J, leaving 9 bases between. There are 13 residues in the CDR3. The V gene's germline CDR1 is LNHDA and CDR2 SQIVND (reference sequence). The DNA for the CDR3 is TGTGCCAGTAGTATCCTACAGGGTGAAAAACTGTTTTTT. It yields the protein CASSILQGEKLFF.